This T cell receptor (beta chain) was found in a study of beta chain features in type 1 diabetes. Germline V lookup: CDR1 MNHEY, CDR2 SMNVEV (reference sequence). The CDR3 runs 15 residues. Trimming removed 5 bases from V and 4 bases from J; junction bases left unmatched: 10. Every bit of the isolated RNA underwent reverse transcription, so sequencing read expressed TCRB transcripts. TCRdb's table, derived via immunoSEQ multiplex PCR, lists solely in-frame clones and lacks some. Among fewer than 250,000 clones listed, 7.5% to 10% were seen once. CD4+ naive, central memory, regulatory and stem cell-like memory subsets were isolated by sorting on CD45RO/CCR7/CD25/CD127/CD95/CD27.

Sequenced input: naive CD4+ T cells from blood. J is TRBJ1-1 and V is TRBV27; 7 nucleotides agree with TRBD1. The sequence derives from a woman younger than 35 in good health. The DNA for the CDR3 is TGTGCCAGCAGTCTCCGGACAGGCCGCGGCACTGAAGCTTTCTTT. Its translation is CASSLRTGRGTEAFF.